A selection of T cell receptor beta chains follows, all from one sample in a study of beta chain features in type 1 diabetes. TCRdb's table, derived via immunoSEQ multiplex PCR, lists solely in-frame clones and lacks some. Of under 950,000 clones listed, roughly a sixth were seen once; the top ten hold 0.02% to 0.025%. The specimen sequenced was naive CD4+ T cells from blood. All receptors derive from a woman aged 18-29 years in good health. Both conserved end residues are part of each CDR3. The D gene is left open where the match is weak. The size field is filled for only some rows; it gives once, few, many or a size class.

DNA: TGTGCCATCAGTGCCCACGGACAGGACAATCAGCCCCAGCATTTT
CDR3: CAISAHGQDNQPQHF
D: TRBD1
size: NA
J: TRBJ1-5
V: TRBV10-3

DNA: TGTGCCAGCAGCTTGGCAGCGGGACTCCCCAACGAGCAGTACTTC
CDR3: CASSLAAGLPNEQYF
D: TRBD2
size: NA
J: TRBJ2-7
V: TRBV5-4

DNA: TGTGCCAGCAGATCCCCCGGACTAGCGGACAATGAGCAGTTCTTC
CDR3: CASRSPGLADNEQFF
D: TRBD2
size: few
J: TRBJ2-1
V: TRBV6-5

DNA: TGTGCCAGTAGATGGGCAGACAGTACCACTGAAGCTTTCTTT
CDR3: CASRWADSTTEAFF
D: NA
size: NA
J: TRBJ1-1
V: TRBV19

DNA: TGTGCCACCCACTTTCGAGGTGAGCAGTTCTTC
CDR3: CATHFRGEQFF
D: NA
size: NA
J: TRBJ2-1
V: TRBV28

DNA: TGCGCCAGCAGCTTGTCCGCCTCGGCAGAGACCCAGTACTTC
CDR3: CASSLSASAETQYF
D: NA
size: NA
J: TRBJ2-5
V: TRBV5-1

DNA: TGTGCCAGCTCATCTGGACAGGCTGGGACTGAAGCTTTCTTT
CDR3: CASSSGQAGTEAFF
D: TRBD1
size: few
J: TRBJ1-1
V: TRBV18

DNA: TGTGCCAGCAGCTTACGGGGGAGGGACACCGGGGAGCTGTTTTTT
CDR3: CASSLRGRDTGELFF
D: TRBD2
size: few
J: TRBJ2-2
V: TRBV13

DNA: TGTGCCAGTAGTATCACCCGGGACAGGGTTTGGGTCATTCAGTACTTC
CDR3: CASSITRDRVWVIQYF
D: TRBD1
size: NA
J: TRBJ2-4
V: TRBV19

DNA: TGTGCCTTCCGGAATCTAGCACCCCGGAATGAGCAGTTCTTC
CDR3: CAFRNLAPRNEQFF
D: NA
size: few
J: TRBJ2-1
V: TRBV30

DNA: TGTGCCAGCAGTTCCGGCAGCTCCTACGAGCAGTACTTC
CDR3: CASSSGSSYEQYF
D: NA
size: NA
J: TRBJ2-7
V: TRBV27

DNA: TGTGCCAGCAGCACGGGACAGGGAAGCAATCAGCCCCAGCATTTT
CDR3: CASSTGQGSNQPQHF
D: TRBD1
size: few
J: TRBJ1-5
V: TRBV5-5

DNA: TGTGCCAGCAGGCAGGGAACCTACAATGAGCAGTTCTTC
CDR3: CASRQGTYNEQFF
D: NA
size: NA
J: TRBJ2-1
V: TRBV28

DNA: TGTGCCAGCAGCCTGGGGACCGGGGAGCTGTTTTTT
CDR3: CASSLGTGELFF
D: NA
size: few
J: TRBJ2-2
V: TRBV9

DNA: TGTGCCAGCAGCCGAATGACTATCGCAGATACGCAGTATTTT
CDR3: CASSRMTIADTQYF
D: NA
size: few
J: TRBJ2-3
V: TRBV11-2

DNA: TGTGCCAGCAGTTTGACAGATTATTCCTACGAGCAGTACTTC
CDR3: CASSLTDYSYEQYF
D: NA
size: few
J: TRBJ2-7
V: TRBV28

DNA: TGTGCCAGCACTAGCGGGAGTGGTAGCACAGATACGCAGTATTTT
CDR3: CASTSGSGSTDTQYF
D: TRBD2
size: NA
J: TRBJ2-3
V: TRBV7-6

DNA: TGCGCCAGCAGCCGCGGACAGGGGCTGGGGACCTACGAGCAGTACTTC
CDR3: CASSRGQGLGTYEQYF
D: TRBD1
size: NA
J: TRBJ2-7
V: TRBV4-3

DNA: TGTGCCAGCAGCCCGCGGGACACCTGGACCGGGGAGCTGTTTTTT
CDR3: CASSPRDTWTGELFF
D: NA
size: few
J: TRBJ2-2
V: TRBV7-9

DNA: TGTGCCATCAGAAGCACAGATACGCAGTATTTT
CDR3: CAIRSTDTQYF
D: NA
size: NA
J: TRBJ2-3
V: TRBV6-6

DNA: TGTGCCACCTCAGGGGACCGCAATCAGCCCCAGCATTTT
CDR3: CATSGDRNQPQHF
D: NA
size: NA
J: TRBJ1-5
V: TRBV18

DNA: TGTGCCAGCAGCACAGGGGGTCTGGGAGGAAACACCATATATTTT
CDR3: CASSTGGLGGNTIYF
D: TRBD1
size: NA
J: TRBJ1-3
V: TRBV5-4

DNA: TGTGTCCCAACCTCCGGGACTAGCGGGTTCTGGCATGAGCAGTTCTTC
CDR3: CVPTSGTSGFWHEQFF
D: TRBD2
size: few
J: TRBJ2-1
V: TRBV28

DNA: TGTGCCAGCAGTCCGCCCGGCCCCGGGACGGTCTCCTACGAGCAGTACTTC
CDR3: CASSPPGPGTVSYEQYF
D: NA
size: NA
J: TRBJ2-7
V: TRBV28

DNA: TGTGCCAGCAGCTTATGGAGGGTTCGGGGCGAGCAGTACTTC
CDR3: CASSLWRVRGEQYF
D: NA
size: NA
J: TRBJ2-7
V: TRBV21-1

DNA: TGTGCCAGCAGCTTATGGTCTACCACCAATGGGGCCCAGTACTTC
CDR3: CASSLWSTTNGAQYF
D: NA
size: NA
J: TRBJ2-5
V: TRBV7-2

DNA: TGTGCCAGTAGTTCGAACAGGGGGCGGCGTGAGCAGTTCTTC
CDR3: CASSSNRGRREQFF
D: TRBD1
size: NA
J: TRBJ2-1
V: TRBV19

DNA: TGTGCCAGCAGTGGACAGTCGAACACTGAAGCTTTCTTT
CDR3: CASSGQSNTEAFF
D: NA
size: few
J: TRBJ1-1
V: TRBV6-6

DNA: TGTGCCAGCAGTGAACAGACCACCTACGAGCAGTACTTC
CDR3: CASSEQTTYEQYF
D: NA
size: few
J: TRBJ2-7
V: TRBV25-1

DNA: TGTGCCAGCTCACCACCGGTTTCTAGCGGGAGAAGAAATGAGCAGTTCTTC
CDR3: CASSPPVSSGRRNEQFF
D: TRBD2
size: few
J: TRBJ2-1
V: TRBV18

DNA: TGTGCCAGCTCACCACCATCAGTCAACTATGGCTACACCTTC
CDR3: CASSPPSVNYGYTF
D: NA
size: NA
J: TRBJ1-2
V: TRBV18